The 22 T cell receptor beta chains reported below all come from one sample, sequenced in a study of blood T cell repertoires in COVID-19. TCRdb's copy holds only in-frame clones and misses some; the assay was immunoSEQ multiplex PCR. The sample holds about 160,000 clones, around 80% seen once. Material: PBMCs or T cells enriched from blood (not recorded which). These receptors were taken from a man over 45 who had recovered from COVID-19.

This clone was detected only once. The chain couples TRBV15 to TRBJ1-1, with 9 bases matching TRBD1. V shed 0 bases and J 3 bases; nucleotides not matched to a gene: 5. Germline V gene lookup returns CDR1 LNHNV and CDR2 YYDKDF (reference sequence). The CDR3 extends over 16 amino acids. The CDR3 DNA follows: TGTGCCACCAGCAGAGATCCATGGACAGGGGACACTGAAGCTTTCTTT. It specifies CATSRDPWTGDTEAFF.

The V call is TRBV5-5, the J call TRBJ1-2; TRBD1 might be the D (6 bases). The CDR3 contains 14 residues. Germline CDR1 SGHKS, CDR2 YYEKEE (reference sequence). Trimming left V 0 bases short and J 5 bases short, with 11 bases between. The CDR3 coding sequence is TGTGCCAGCAGCTTGGGGGGGCGCAGGTATGGCTACACCTTC. Translation gives CASSLGGRRYGYTF.

CDR3 residues: CASSPVYTGELFF. CDR3 in DNA: TGCGCCAGCAGCCCCGTTTACACCGGGGAGCTGTTTTTT. The chain carries TRBV5-1 and TRBJ2-2; D is uncertain. V dropped 4 bases and J dropped 3 bases, with 7 bases sitting between them. The germline V gene has CDR1 SGHRS and CDR2 YFSETQ. The CDR3 contains 13 residues. Using reference TRBV5-1 and TRBJ2-2 for the parts outside the CDR3, the full variable domain is KAGVTQTPRYLIKTRGQQVTLSCSPISGHRSVSWYQQTPGQGLQFLFEYFSETQRNKGNFPGRFSGRQFSNSRSEMNVSTLELGDSALYLCASSPVYTGELFFGEGSRLTVL.

The rearrangement links TRBV9 to TRBJ2-7; TRBD2 matches 7 bases. V shed 5 bases and J 4 bases; nucleotides not matched to a gene: 3. Germline CDR1 is SGDLS and CDR2 is YYNGEE. This CDR3 comprises 12 residues. DNA of the CDR3: TGTGCCAGCAGTGACGGGGGGTACGAGCAGTACTTC. This translates into CASSDGGYEQYF. Full variable domain (missing parts from reference TRBV9 and TRBJ2-7): DSGVTQTPKHLITATGQRVTLRCSPRSGDLSVYWYQQSLDQGLQFLIQYYNGEERAKGNILERFSAQQFPDLHSELNLSSLELGDSALYFCASSDGGYEQYFGPGTRLTVT.

The gene calls are TRBV7-2 and TRBJ1-1; 8 nucleotides match TRBD1. V dropped 6 bases and J dropped 7; count of bases not matched to a gene: 7. Germline lookup yields CDR1 SGHTA and CDR2 FQGNSA. The CDR3 is 13 residues long. The CDR3 DNA is TGTGCCAGCAGTCCCTCCGGGACAGGTGAAGCTTTCTTT. This translates into CASSPSGTGEAFF.

This sequence joins TRBV15 and TRBJ2-1; TRBD2 matches 12 bases. CDR1 LNHNV and CDR2 YYDKDF come from the germline V gene (reference sequence). V shed 5 bases and J 6 bases; nucleotides not matched to a gene: 8. CDR3 length equals 16 residues. CDR3 in DNA: TGTGCCACCAGCTTTTCAACTAGCGGGGGGCTCAATGAGCAGTTCTTC. Its translation is CATSFSTSGGLNEQFF.

This rearrangement joins TRBV19 to TRBJ1-5, with TRBD1 matching 9 bases. Trimming cost V 0 bases and J 7 bases; bases outside gene matches: 4. Germline V gene sequence: CDR1 LNHDA, CDR2 SQIVND (reference sequence). This CDR3 is built from 15 residues. CDR3 residues: CASSIEGTGHQPQHF. CDR3 nucleotides: TGTGCCAGTAGTATAGAGGGGACAGGGCACCAGCCCCAGCATTTT. Combining the CDR3 with reference TRBV19 and TRBJ1-5 gives the whole variable domain DGGITQSPKYLFRKEGQNVTLSCEQNLNHDAMYWYRQDPGQGLRLIYYSQIVNDFQKGDIAEGYSVSREKKESFPLTVTSAQKNPTAFYLCASSIEGTGHQPQHFGDGTRLSIL.

This clone was picked up one time. V and J are TRBV27 and TRBJ2-7, with 9 bases fitting TRBD1. Germline trimming cut 5 bases from V and 5 bases from J; bases unmatched to any gene: 10. Germline V gene sequence: CDR1 MNHEY, CDR2 SMNVEV (reference sequence). This CDR3 contains 15 residues. The DNA of the CDR3 is TGTGCCAGCAGTGCCAACACAGGGGGCGTAGACGAGCAGTACTTC. Its protein is CASSANTGGVDEQYF.

The chain uses TRBV6-5 and TRBJ2-6, with a possible D match to TRBD1 (6 bases). Trimming shortened V by 8 bases and J by 4 bases, and 15 bases separated the two germline ends. The germline V gene has CDR1 MNHEY and CDR2 SVGAGI. The length of the CDR3 is 15 residues. The CDR3 reads CASRDNPTGANVLTF. The CDR3 DNA is TGTGCCAGCCGGGACAACCCCACGGGGGCCAACGTCCTGACTTTC.

The rearrangement joins TRBV4-3 to TRBJ1-2; 10 bases fit TRBD1. The CDR3 spans 15 residues. V shed 0 bases and J 8 bases; nucleotides not matched to a gene: 6. From germline, CDR1 is LGHNA and CDR2 YSLEER. This CDR3 is CASSQDQRTGGGYTF. As DNA, the CDR3 is TGCGCCAGCAGCCAAGATCAACGGACAGGGGGAGGCTACACCTTC.

This clone was found a few times. The V and J genes are TRBV19 and TRBJ2-7; D may be TRBD1 (6 bases). From germline, CDR1 is LNHDA and CDR2 SQIVND (reference sequence). V was trimmed by 6 bases and J by 1 base, leaving 16 bases between them. The length of the CDR3 is 15 residues. Here the CDR3 reads CASSVGVQGSYEQYF. The DNA of the CDR3 is TGTGCCAGTAGCGTTGGAGTACAGGGTTCCTACGAGCAGTACTTC.

This clone has a single count. This rearrangement joins TRBV6-1 to TRBJ1-2, with 8 positions matching TRBD1. Trimming removed 3 bases from V and 8 bases from J; junction bases left unmatched: 5. Germline lookup yields CDR1 MNHNS and CDR2 SASEGT. The CDR3 is 13 residues long. The CDR3 nucleotides are TGTGCCAGCAGTGACAGGGGGCGCGGAGGCTACACCTTC. It yields the protein CASSDRGRGGYTF.

The chain joins TRBV28 to TRBJ2-1; 8 bases fit TRBD1. CDR3 length equals 16 residues. Germline V gives CDR1 MDHEN, CDR2 SYDVKM. V lost 5 bases, J lost 1 base, and 7 bases stayed unmatched. The CDR3 here is CASSPPDRGSYNEQFF. The DNA for the CDR3 is TGTGCCAGCAGTCCCCCCGACAGGGGTTCCTACAATGAGCAGTTCTTC.

This chain links TRBV19 with TRBJ1-5; 8 nucleotides agree with TRBD1. The CDR3 runs 15 residues. In germline, CDR1 is LNHDA, CDR2 SQIVND (reference sequence). V lost 1 base, J lost 6 bases, and 5 bases stayed unmatched. The CDR3 DNA follows: TGTGCCAGTAGTATAGGCAGGGGGCGAAGTCAGCCCCAGCATTTT. Translation gives CASSIGRGRSQPQHF.

This chain joins TRBV6-5 and TRBJ2-1; perhaps TRBD1 as D (5 bases). V shed 4 bases and J shed 1 base, with 11 bases lying between them. The CDR3 covers 15 residues. The germline CDR1 and CDR2 sequences are MNHEY and SVGAGI. CDR3 amino acids: CASSSDRGSYNEQFF. CDR3 nucleotides: TGTGCCAGCAGTTCTGACAGAGGATCCTACAATGAGCAGTTCTTC.

The chain recombines TRBV7-6 with TRBJ1-1; D not resolved. The V end was cut by 5 bases, the J end by 4 bases, with 14 bases between. The V gene's germline CDR1 is SGHVS and CDR2 FNYEAQ. The CDR3 runs 14 residues. The CDR3 sequence: CASSPGRGTTEAFF. As DNA, the CDR3 is TGTGCCAGCAGCCCAGGACGGGGTACCACTGAAGCTTTCTTT.

This chain joins TRBV4-2 and TRBJ2-1, with TRBD2 matching 7 bases. J lost 0 bases, V lost 1 base, and 3 bases had no gene match. CDR1 LGHNA and CDR2 YNFKEQ come from the germline V gene. The CDR3 is 16 residues long. The CDR3 DNA follows: TGTGCCAGCAGCCAAGGGACTAGTCGCTCCTACAATGAGCAGTTCTTC. The encoded protein is CASSQGTSRSYNEQFF.

The chain has TRBV18 and TRBJ2-1; tentative D call: TRBD1 (6 bases). The CDR3 contains 14 residues. The V gene lost 0 bases and the J gene lost 10 bases, with 13 bases spanning the gap. Germline V lookup: CDR1 KGHSH, CDR2 LQKENI. The CDR3 nucleotides read TGTGCCAGCTCACCACCGTATACAGGGCAAGAGCAGTTCTTC. This translates into CASSPPYTGQEQFF.

This sequence joins TRBV18 and TRBJ2-5, with 7 nucleotides matching TRBD1. The V and J ends lost 2 bases and 5 bases, in that order; junction bases with no gene match: 8. CDR3 length: 15 residues. CDR1 is KGHSH and CDR2 is LQKENI in the germline V gene. In DNA, the CDR3 is TGTGCCAGCTCACCAACAGGGGTAAACATGGAGACCCAGTACTTC. Translating it yields CASSPTGVNMETQYF.

V usage is TRBV5-1 and J usage is TRBJ2-3, with TRBD2 matching 9 bases. Germline V gives CDR1 SGHRS, CDR2 YFSETQ. The CDR3 is 17 residues long. V lost 1 base to trimming and J lost 0 bases; unmatched junction nucleotides: 6. The CDR3 loop reads CASSLTVLAGSTDTQYF. CDR3 nucleotides: TGCGCCAGCAGCTTGACCGTTCTAGCGGGGAGCACAGATACGCAGTATTTT.

The chain joins TRBV7-2 to TRBJ2-5; 8 bases fit TRBD2. With V trimmed by 1 base and J by 4 bases, 8 bases remained unmatched. The germline V gene encodes CDR1 SGHTA and CDR2 FQGNSA. The CDR3 totals 16 residues. The CDR3 DNA reads TGTGCCAGCAGCTTAGGGTGGCGGGGGGACGGAGAGACCCAGTACTTC. Protein: CASSLGWRGDGETQYF.

V and J are TRBV6-5 and TRBJ2-5; TRBD1 agrees at 9 bases. The CDR3 has 14 amino acids. CDR1 MNHEY and CDR2 SVGAGI come from the germline V gene. V shed 7 bases and J 5 bases; nucleotides not matched to a gene: 8. CDR3 in DNA: TGTGCCAGCATACCGGGACAGGGATGGGAGACCCAGTACTTC. Protein product: CASIPGQGWETQYF.